Shown below are 28 T cell receptor beta chains from a single sample sequenced in a study of a mutant IDH1 vaccine in newly diagnosed glioma. Clones were read by immunoSEQ multiplex PCR, and TCRdb kept only the in-frame ones, dropping some. The table has about 67,000 clones, approximately 82% seen once. Time point described: baseline, week 1 (first vaccination visit). The sample's treatment: pre-vaccination baseline after standard-of-care therapy. The sample was peripheral blood mononuclear cells (PBMCs), taken from a glioma patient treated with radiotherapy, temozolomide or both. These receptors all stem from a woman aged 18 to 35 with glioma. Some clones in this sample may be carry-over from other donors' samples.

V is TRBV5-1 and J is TRBJ2-3, with 13 positions matching TRBD2. V was clipped by 0 bases and J by 0 bases; unmatched bases: 4. The CDR3 length is 18 residues. Germline-derived CDR1 and CDR2 are SGHRS and YFSETQ. In DNA, the CDR3 is TGCGCCAGCAGCTTGGCAGGGACTAGCGGGGTCAGCACAGATACGCAGTATTTT. As protein: CASSLAGTSGVSTDTQYF.

The V call is TRBV19, the J call TRBJ2-7; D is uncertain. V was trimmed by 1 base and J by 3 bases, leaving 7 bases between them. The CDR3 spans 13 residues. CDR1 and CDR2 (germline): LNHDA, SQIVND (reference sequence). CDR3 nucleotides: TGTGCCAGTAGTATAGGACGAGGCTACGAGCAGTACTTC. Its translation: CASSIGRGYEQYF.

The chain has TRBV11-1 and TRBJ2-7; 8 positions match TRBD1. This CDR3 has 13 residues. V trimming: 4 bases; J trimming: 9 bases; junction bases outside the gene matches: 8. Looked up from germline, CDR1 is SGHAT and CDR2 is FQDESV (reference sequence). As DNA, the CDR3 is TGTGCCAGCAGCTCACGGCAGGGGGCCGGGCAGTACTTC. This gives the protein CASSSRQGAGQYF.

The chain carries TRBV29-1 and TRBJ2-7; weak D call: TRBD2 (6 bases). V was shortened by 6 bases and J by 4 bases, with 10 bases between the two germline ends. The V gene's germline CDR1 is SQVTM and CDR2 ANQGSEA. The CDR3 spans 11 residues. The CDR3 DNA reads as TGCAGCGTCCGCAGCGGGTACGAGCAGTACTTC. Protein: CSVRSGYEQYF.

V gene TRBV14 combines with J gene TRBJ1-1; D may be TRBD1 (5 bases). The CDR3 spans 12 residues. The germline V and J ends were trimmed by 5 bases and 11 bases, with 15 bases remaining between them. The germline CDR1 and CDR2 sequences are SGHDN and FVKESK. The chain's CDR3 is CASSTRGNGAFF. For the CDR3, the DNA is TGTGCCAGCAGCACTCGGGGGAATGGGGCTTTCTTT. The full variable domain, rest sourced from reference TRBV14 and TRBJ1-1, is EAGVTQFPSHSVIEKGQTVTLRCDPISGHDNLYWYRRVMGKEIKFLLHFVKESKQDESGMPNNRFLAERTGGTYSTLKVQPAELEDSGVYFCASSTRGNGAFFGQGTRLTVV.

This rearrangement joins TRBV5-1 to TRBJ2-1, with 8 bases identical to TRBD2. The CDR3 has 14 residues. The germline V gene encodes CDR1 SGHRS and CDR2 YFSETQ. With V trimmed by 4 bases and J by 8 bases, 8 bases remained unmatched. In DNA, the CDR3 is TGCGCCAGCAGCCCATGGAGCGGGAGCCATGAGCAGTTCTTC. Translation: CASSPWSGSHEQFF.

The CDR3, as DNA: TGTGCCAGTCGGAAAGAGGTGAACACTGAAGCTTTCTTT. This sequence encodes CASRKEVNTEAFF. V and J are TRBV25-1 and TRBJ1-1; D gene ambiguous. Germline V lookup: CDR1 MGHDK, CDR2 SYGVNS. Deletions cut 9 bases from V and 0 bases from J, with 11 bases between. This CDR3 contains 13 residues. The full variable domain, rest sourced from reference TRBV25-1 and TRBJ1-1, is EADIYQTPRYLVIGTGKKITLECSQTMGHDKMYWYQQDPGMELHLIHYSYGVNSTEKGDLSSESTVSRIRTEHFPLTLESARPSHTSQYLCASRKEVNTEAFFGQGTRLTVV.

This chain links TRBV7-7 with TRBJ2-7, with D perhaps TRBD1 (6 bases). V was trimmed by 1 base and J by 4 bases, leaving 11 bases between them. This CDR3 is built from 14 residues. Per the germline V gene, CDR1 is SSHAT and CDR2 is FNYEAQ (reference sequence). The CDR3: CASSLGTGPYEQYF. CDR3 bases: TGTGCCAGCAGCTTAGGAACAGGGCCATACGAGCAGTACTTC.

V usage is TRBV5-4 and J usage is TRBJ2-5, with TRBD2 matching 9 bases. The J segment lost 3 bases and the V segment lost 0 bases, leaving 6 bases of the junction unmatched. CDR3 length: 16 amino acids. CDR1 is SGHNT, CDR2 YYREEE, per germline (reference sequence). CDR3 sequence: CASSLAGRGGKETQYF. Written as DNA, the CDR3 is TGTGCCAGCAGCTTGGCCGGGCGGGGGGGGAAAGAGACCCAGTACTTC.

This chain connects TRBV4-1 to TRBJ2-5; D gene unclear. Trimming left V 0 bases short and J 5 bases short, with 13 bases between. The CDR3 contains 15 residues. Germline-derived CDR1 and CDR2 are MGHRA and YSYEKL. The CDR3 here is CASSQDRLMSETQYF. For the CDR3, the DNA is TGCGCCAGCAGCCAAGACCGACTGATGAGTGAGACCCAGTACTTC.

The chain recombines TRBV5-4 with TRBJ2-5; 11 bases are shared with TRBD1. V lost 4 bases, J lost 2 bases, and 7 bases stayed unmatched. This CDR3 contains 16 residues. Germline V gene data show CDR1 as SGHNT and CDR2 as YYREEE (reference sequence). CDR3 nucleotides: TGTGCCAGCAGCCCTGGGGACAGGGGGTTACAAGAGACCCAGTACTTC. This translates into CASSPGDRGLQETQYF.

The rearrangement joins TRBV10-3 to TRBJ1-3; no definite D call. V gave up 3 bases and J gave up 9 bases, with 18 bases separating them. The CDR3 runs to 15 residues. Germline assignment: CDR1 ENHRY and CDR2 SYGVKD. The CDR3 here is CAISEGQSSGGTIYF. For the CDR3, the DNA is TGTGCCATCAGTGAAGGGCAGTCCTCTGGAGGCACCATATATTTT.

V and J are TRBV9 and TRBJ1-2; D remains ambiguous. Germline CDR1 and CDR2: SGDLS and YYNGEE. V was cut by 0 bases and J by 4 bases, with 10 bases left in between. The CDR3 has 14 amino acids. This chain's CDR3 is CASSVASGSYGYTF. CDR3 bases: TGTGCCAGCAGCGTAGCAAGCGGGAGCTATGGCTACACCTTC.

This clone was found once. The chain is built from TRBV7-9 and TRBJ2-2, with 12 bases matching TRBD2. This CDR3 region has 18 residues. Germline trimming cut 1 base from V and 0 bases from J; bases unmatched to any gene: 3. Germline CDR1 SEHNR, CDR2 FQNEAQ (reference sequence). CDR3 sequence reads: CASSLVTSGGANTGELFF. The DNA of the CDR3 is TGTGCCAGCAGCTTAGTGACTAGCGGGGGCGCGAACACCGGGGAGCTGTTTTTT.

This chain uses TRBV2 with TRBJ2-2; possible D gene TRBD2, 5 bases. The CDR3 loop spans 15 amino acids. V was clipped by 0 bases and J by 4 bases, with 9 bases between them. Germline V lookup: CDR1 SNHLY, CDR2 FYNNEI. The CDR3 DNA follows: TGTGCCAGCAGTGAAGCGCTGAGGGCCACCGGGGAGCTGTTTTTT. Protein: CASSEALRATGELFF.

This clone turned up a few times. The CDR3 is CASSLWPPTGARQPQHF. The DNA of the CDR3 is TGTGCCAGCAGCTTGTGGCCCCCAACGGGGGCGCGTCAGCCCCAGCATTTT. The V and J genes are TRBV5-6 and TRBJ1-5; a possible D gene is TRBD1 (6 bases). The CDR3 has 17 residues. Per germline, CDR1 SGHDT and CDR2 YYEEEE. Trimming removed 1 base at V and 6 bases at J, with 20 bases between.

This chain connects TRBV30 to TRBJ2-1; 7 bases line up with TRBD2. Losses at the gene ends were 4 bases for V and 2 bases for J; bases not matched to a gene: 11. Germline V gene sequence: CDR1 GTSNPN, CDR2 SVGIG (reference sequence). The CDR3 sequence is 16 residues long. The CDR3 nucleotides read TGTGCCTGGAAAACCCCGGGAGGCGACGCCTACAATGAGCAGTTCTTC. Translation: CAWKTPGGDAYNEQFF.

Concerning this clone itself: An end of the junction does not agree with germline; a read error may underlie this. This chain links TRBV25-1 with TRBJ2-5, with unresolved D. This CDR3 has 11 amino acids. Germline V lookup: CDR1 MGHDK, CDR2 SYGVNS. CDR3 residues: CASSPQEAQYF. CDR3 bases: TGTGCCAGCAGTCCCCAAGAGGCCCAGTACTTC.

The chain recombines TRBV6-1 with TRBJ2-2, with a tentative D call TRBD2 (6 bases). Germline CDR1 MNHNS, CDR2 SASEGT. The CDR3 is made up of 14 amino acids. V was pared by 4 bases and J by 3 bases, with 9 bases between. DNA for the CDR3: TGTGCCAGCAGTGGACTAGGGTACACCGGGGAGCTGTTTTTT. It encodes CASSGLGYTGELFF.

The rearrangement uses TRBV7-3 and TRBJ2-2; D ambiguous. Germline V lookup: CDR1 SGHTA, CDR2 FQGTGA. The CDR3 has 13 amino acids. Trimming pared 3 bases from V and 5 bases from J, leaving 7 bases between. CDR3 protein: CASSLSKTGELFF. As DNA, the CDR3 is TGTGCCAGCAGCTTGTCTAAGACCGGGGAGCTGTTTTTT.

This clone is a singleton in its sample. V and J are TRBV15 and TRBJ2-7; D not resolved. V was cut by 3 bases and J by 3 bases, with 9 bases left in between. The V gene's germline CDR1 is LNHNV and CDR2 YYDKDF (reference sequence). This CDR3 comprises 13 residues. The chain's CDR3 is CATSSENGYEQYF. The CDR3 bases are TGTGCCACCAGCAGTGAGAATGGCTACGAGCAGTACTTC.

This clone showed up just once. The chain employs TRBV7-8 and TRBJ2-1; D call uncertain. From germline, CDR1 is SGHVS and CDR2 FQNEAQ. V was shortened by 5 bases and J by 6 bases, with 11 bases between the two germline ends. The CDR3 length is 13 residues. The CDR3 sequence: CASSLYRLNEQFF. CDR3 sequence (DNA): TGTGCCAGCAGCCTCTATCGGCTCAATGAGCAGTTCTTC. Looking up the rest from reference TRBV7-8 and TRBJ2-1 gives the full variable domain: GAGVSQSPRYKVAKRGQDVALRCDPISGHVSLFWYQQALGQGPEFLTYFQNEAQLDKSGLPSDRFFAERPEGSVSTLKIQRTQQEDSAVYLCASSLYRLNEQFFGPGTRLTVL.

V and J are TRBV5-6 and TRBJ1-1; 7 positions agree with TRBD1. The germline V gene has CDR1 SGHDT and CDR2 YYEEEE. Trimming took 1 base from V and 11 from J; bases not matched to a gene: 5. CDR3 length: 12 amino acids. Written as DNA, the CDR3 is TGTGCCAGCAGCTTGCCCGCGACAGGGGCTTTCTTT. The encoded protein is CASSLPATGAFF.

In this sample, this clone turned up once. The J gene is TRBJ2-1, the V gene TRBV25-1, with D maybe TRBD2 (5 bases). CDR1 and CDR2 from the germline V gene are MGHDK and SYGVNS. Trimming took 9 bases from V and 2 from J, leaving 17 bases between them. This CDR3 comprises 15 residues. The CDR3 reads CARTNPGEPYNEQFF. For the CDR3, the DNA is TGTGCCAGGACTAATCCCGGAGAGCCCTACAATGAGCAGTTCTTC.

V is TRBV5-1 and J is TRBJ2-3; D possibly matches TRBD1 or TRBD2 (5 bases each). CDR1 and CDR2 (germline): SGHRS, YFSETQ. The ends were cut back, 6 bases at V and 4 bases at J, with 21 bases in the middle. There are 16 residues in the CDR3. CDR3 protein: CASTTGALAGADTQYF. CDR3 DNA: TGCGCCAGCACCACCGGGGCCCTAGCTGGGGCAGATACGCAGTATTTT.

This chain links TRBV4-3 with TRBJ2-7; 7 positions match TRBD2. The CDR3 is 15 residues long. The germline V gene encodes CDR1 LGHNA and CDR2 YSLEER. Trimming took 5 bases from V and 3 from J; bases not matched to a gene: 10. CDR3 bases: TGCGCCAGCAGCGACGTCGTGACGGGGGGCTACGAGCAGTACTTC. It specifies CASSDVVTGGYEQYF.

This clone was observed a single time. The CDR3 DNA is TGTGCCAGCAGCTTAGGGGGCGCGGACTATGGCTACACCTTC. Protein sequence: CASSLGGADYGYTF. This chain connects TRBV11-1 to TRBJ1-2; perhaps TRBD1 as D (5 bases). Germline V gene lookup returns CDR1 SGHAT and CDR2 FQDESV (reference sequence). The CDR3 extends over 14 amino acids. V lost 1 base and J lost 3, with 9 bases in between.

The chain employs TRBV5-5 and TRBJ2-7, with TRBD1 identical over 9 bases. The CDR3 contains 15 residues. The V gene end was trimmed by 2 bases and the J gene end by 3 bases; junction bases not matched to a gene: 6. Germline V gene sequence: CDR1 SGHKS, CDR2 YYEKEE (reference sequence). The CDR3 DNA is TGTGCCAGCAGCTTAGGGGACAGGGTTGTCTACGAGCAGTACTTC. Its protein product is CASSLGDRVVYEQYF.